Below are 8 T cell receptor beta chains sequenced from a single sample in a study of shared clonotypes between healthy human individuals. Repertoires were generated with immunoSEQ multiplex PCR, while TCRdb's copy carries only in-frame clones and drops some. The sample yields about 2.3 million clones, approximately 95% seen once. The sequenced sample consisted of naive CD4+ T cells from PBMCs. Subset indicated: CD45RA+ positively selected. These receptors came from a man between 18 and 35 years old in good health. Some clones in this sample may be carry-over from other donors' samples.

V usage is TRBV7-3 and J usage is TRBJ2-7; the D is unclear. Trimming pared 5 bases from V and 0 bases from J, leaving 14 bases between. The CDR3 sequence is 15 residues long. CDR1 and CDR2 (germline): SGHTA, FQGTGA. The CDR3 here is CASSLGRSPSYEQYF. CDR3 in DNA: TGTGCCAGCAGCCTCGGCCGTTCGCCCTCCTACGAGCAGTACTTC.

V and J are TRBV7-8 and TRBJ2-2, with 8 positions matching TRBD1. Per germline, CDR1 SGHVS and CDR2 FQNEAQ. The CDR3 extends over 14 amino acids. J lost 6 bases, V lost 0 bases, and 0 bases had no gene match. The CDR3 reads CASSLADRAGELFF. DNA of the CDR3: TGTGCCAGCAGCTTAGCGGACAGGGCCGGGGAGCTGTTTTTT.

V and J are TRBV9 and TRBJ1-3; D uncertain. The CDR3 length is 16 residues. Trimming removed 4 bases from V and 4 bases from J, with 18 bases in between. The germline gives CDR1 SGDLS, CDR2 YYNGEE. In DNA form, the CDR3 reads TGTGCCAGCAGCTCCCCCGGGCCCCGGGGAGGAAACACCATATATTTT. Encoded protein: CASSSPGPRGGNTIYF.

This sequence joins TRBV7-3 and TRBJ2-1; 7 bases line up with TRBD2. This CDR3 is built from 15 residues. V lost 2 bases to trimming and J lost 9 bases; unmatched junction nucleotides: 10. Germline V CDR1 and CDR2: SGHTA, FQGTGA. The CDR3 loop is CASSLLGGRAFEQFF. The DNA of the CDR3 is TGTGCCAGCAGCTTACTTGGCGGGAGAGCGTTTGAGCAGTTCTTC.

This clone was seen only once. CDR3 DNA: TGTGCCAGCAGTAGGTTAGTGGGGGGCACAGATACGCAGTATTTT. This sequence encodes CASSRLVGGTDTQYF. The chain carries TRBV2 and TRBJ2-3; D possibly matches TRBD1 or TRBD2 (5 bases each). Trimming removed 5 bases from V and 1 base from J, with 13 bases in between. Per the germline V gene, CDR1 is SNHLY and CDR2 is FYNNEI. This CDR3 is built from 15 residues.

The V call is TRBV15, the J call TRBJ2-7, with 8 positions matching TRBD1. In germline, CDR1 is LNHNV, CDR2 YYDKDF (reference sequence). The CDR3 has 14 amino acids. J gave up 2 bases and V 4 bases, and 4 bases lay outside the gene matches. The CDR3 loop reads CATSIPGQAYEQYF. The CDR3 DNA reads as TGTGCCACCAGCATACCGGGACAGGCCTACGAGCAGTACTTC. Together with reference TRBV15 and TRBJ2-7, the CDR3 gives the full variable domain: DAMVIQNPRYQVTQFGKPVTLSCSQTLNHNVMYWYQQKSSQAPKLLFHYYDKDFNNEADTPDNFQSRRPNTSFCFLDIRSPGLGDTAMYLCATSIPGQAYEQYFGPGTRLTVT.

The V call is TRBV5-1, the J call TRBJ1-1; a possible D gene is TRBD1 (6 bases). This CDR3 region has 15 residues. The germline CDR1 and CDR2 sequences are SGHRS and YFSETQ. V lost 0 bases and J lost 4, with 13 bases in between. The CDR3 protein is CASSLGSGDSTEAFF. CDR3 DNA: TGCGCCAGCAGCTTGGGCTCAGGGGATAGCACTGAAGCTTTCTTT.

The chain couples TRBV28 to TRBJ2-1; 7 bases are a match to TRBD2. The V and J ends lost 8 bases and 8 bases, in that order; junction bases with no gene match: 12. The CDR3 consists of 14 residues. Germline V gives CDR1 MDHEN, CDR2 SYDVKM. The CDR3, as DNA: TGTGCCAGCGGCGGGGCGGGAGTAGGGGATGAGCAGTTCTTC. Translation: CASGGAGVGDEQFF.